What follows is one T cell receptor beta chain and its context. Its antigen is not identified. The data belong to a study of T cell responses to AZD1222 COVID-19 vaccine. Study-wide context: Doses given second, at about 4 or about 12 weeks, were pooled. Whole-study results and caveats: The span of vaccine-associated CD4 TCRs extended across spike, with dominance at 160-218 and 743-854. A reported finding is that nearly half of spike-specific TCRs target unmutated variant regions. The donors showed a predominance of white British ancestry and of females, with possible underestimation of clonal diversity.

Sequencing was performed with immunoSEQ multiplex PCR; in TCRdb, only in-frame clones are kept and a portion is missing. The sample includes 99,000 or so clones, 87% of them seen just once. The sample in question was peripheral blood, obtained on day 0 of AZD1222 vaccination. This clonotype was obtained from an adult in good health.

CDR3 residues: CASSPASGTGPREQYF. The CDR3 nucleotides are TGTGCCAGCAGCCCCGCTTCCGGGACAGGCCCTCGGGAGCAGTACTTC. This chain joins TRBV7-8 and TRBJ2-7, with TRBD1 matching 8 bases. The V gene end was trimmed by 5 bases and the J gene end by 7 bases; junction bases not matched to a gene: 16. This CDR3 contains 16 residues. CDR1 SGHVS and CDR2 FQNEAQ come from the germline V gene.